Sequencing of this TCR beta chain was carried out in a study of cytotoxic CD8 clonotypes in ibrutinib-treated CLL (dated by TCRdb to the early 2020s). In the study overall: The cohort was composed of ten to eleven relapsed/refractory and roughly 16 treatment-naive patients; IGHV unmutated status was identified in roughly 17 patients. Of the approximately 87 people in the trial, about 27 had longitudinal samples available. Samples at response were collected after a median of about 12 months of treatment, with a range of roughly 6 to 40 months. Partial responses were observed in some 24 patients and complete responses in 2; after a median follow-up of 68 months, remission was maintained in some 14 patients and progression was observed in approximately 12. Patients were still on ibrutinib when every remission and progressive disease sample was collected. Cryopreserved peripheral blood mononuclear cells were obtained prior to treatment, at the time of response, and at either disease progression or sustained remission. Samples averaged roughly 260,000 productive templates and 80,000 to 100,000 productive rearrangements. Summary of the overall study and its limitations: Public clonotypes were found to be uncommon and were observed to contract or remain stable during treatment; the increase in clonality was shown to reflect expansion of private clonotypes at ibrutinib response. Baseline clonality exceeded that of age-matched healthy donors and correlated strongly with circulating CD8+ T-cell counts. Clonality rose at ibrutinib response, remained stable during sustained remission, and dropped back toward baseline at progression. Lymph node repertoires were not examined, and the timing of sampling was not matched between patients in sustained remission and those whose disease progressed.

In the paper's terms, the time point label means: about a year on ibrutinib. For TCR beta library preparation, 1.5 to 2 micrograms of genomic DNA were isolated from cryopreserved PBMCs. Longitudinal blood samples from CLL patients on ibrutinib monotherapy underwent high-throughput TCR beta sequencing. The patients were enrolled in a single-center, open-label phase 2 trial of ibrutinib monotherapy. For this clone: Its antigen target is currently unknown. It has no much larger one-base neighbor in the sample; base qualities were not kept.

Inclusive of the bounding cysteine and phenylalanine, the CDR3 is 14 residues long. The sequence is cut down to CDR3 DNA, 42 bases in frame from base 1. The germline V gene specifies SGDLS as CDR1 and YYNGEE as CDR2. Trimming removed 3 bases from V and 0 bases from J, leaving 7 bases between the germline ends. The goal of deep resolution MiSeq sequencing was a depth between 1 in 1 million and 1 in 200,000 T cells, and coverage averaged 10x per clonotype. TCR beta libraries were generated with the immunoSEQ hsTCRB Kit. On the study's bioinformatics: Data were analyzed with ImmunoSEQ Data Assistant and ImmunoSEQ Analyzer, with V, D and J genes assigned per IMGT definitions. Clonality was computed as one minus normalized Shannon entropy of productive rearrangement frequencies, ranging from 0 to 1. Public clonotype analysis was restricted to overrepresented clonotypes comprising at least 0.05% of each patient's repertoire. Some 13 age-matched healthy donor repertoires from immuneACCESS served as clonality controls. The clones in this table, taken by TCRdb from immuneACCESS, are in-frame only. Not every clone is retained; where verified, under half of the shortfall comes from an unresolved V gene, and the cause of the rest is unknown. From that table come the V and J calls and clone size; the DNA was used to work out D and trimming. The sample records about 130,000 clones, roughly 83% of which are singletons. The ten largest clones add up to roughly 13% of the sample.

The clonotype originates from a human donor with chronic lymphocytic leukemia. The V and J genes are TRBV9 and TRBJ1-3; there is no confident call for the D gene. The input for sequencing was PBMCs, taken after 12 months of ibrutinib treatment. The CDR3 is CASSDTYSGNTIYF. The bases read TGTGCCAGCAGCGATACATACTCTGGAAACACCATATATTTT.